This is a list of T cell receptor beta chains from one sample in a study of T cells in Graves' hyperthyroidism and ophthalmopathy. TCRdb recomputed calls from the multiplex PCR reads with MiXCR, one row per CDR3 protein. Counted here are fewer than 25,000 distinct CDR3 sequences, around 47% occurring once; the ten biggest clones make up around 23%. Material for sequencing was blood. These receptors all stem from a woman aged 40 to 50 with Graves' hyperthyroidism that later progressed to Graves' ophthalmopathy. Both conserved end residues are part of each CDR3. D genes are given only for firm matches. Rows may omit the clone size; those that give it use once, few, many or a size class.

>TRBJ1-4|TRBD1|TRBV7-3|-
TGTGCCAGCAGCTTAAATGACAGGGGTAATGAAAAACTGTTTTTT
CASSLNDRGNEKLFF
>TRBJ2-3|-|TRBV10-3|-
TGTGCCATCGGCGGTGAGGTAGATACGCAGTATTTT
CAIGGEVDTQYF
>TRBJ1-1|-|TRBV24-1|-
TGTGCCACCAGTGAGGGTGGGGCCAGAGGGAACACTGAAGCTTTCTTT
CATSEGGARGNTEAFF
>TRBJ2-5|-|TRBV29-1|-
TGCAGCGTTGACGGTAAAGAGACCCAGTACTTC
CSVDGKETQYF
>TRBJ2-7|-|TRBV10-3|-
TGTGCCGTGGGTGACACAGGAATCTCCTACGAGCAGTACTTC
CAVGDTGISYEQYF
>TRBJ1-5|TRBD1|TRBV28|many
TGTGCCAGCAGGAGACAGGGAAGCAATCAGCCCCAGCATTTT
CASRRQGSNQPQHF
>TRBJ2-3|TRBD2|TRBV7-3|-
TGTGCCAGCAGCCCAGGACTAGTTGGCACAGATACGCAGTATTTT
CASSPGLVGTDTQYF
>TRBJ1-1|-|TRBV7-8|-
TGTGCCAGCAGCTTACTCATAGGGAACACTGAAGCTTTCTTT
CASSLLIGNTEAFF
>TRBJ2-1|-|TRBV2|-
TGTGCCAGCAGCCCCACCACTACCCTTAATGAGCAGTTCTTC
CASSPTTTLNEQFF
>TRBJ1-1|-|TRBV7-8|-
TGTGCCAGCAGCCGACTATCTAACACTGAAGCTTTCTTT
CASSRLSNTEAFF
>TRBJ1-2|-|TRBV19|medium-sized
TGTGCCAGTAGTACCACCTCCGAGGGTGTGTATGGCTACACCTTC
CASSTTSEGVYGYTF
>TRBJ1-2|TRBD1|TRBV19|-
TGTGCCAGTACCAGGGACAGGGAGGACTATGGCTACACCTTC
CASTRDREDYGYTF
>TRBJ2-3|-|TRBV11-2|once
TGTACCAGCAGCTATGGGACTTACACATATACGCAGTATTTT
CTSSYGTYTYTQYF
>TRBJ1-4|TRBD1|TRBV19|-
TGTGCCAGTAGTATGGCGACAGGGTGGGAAAAACTGTTTTTT
CASSMATGWEKLFF
>TRBJ2-7|-|TRBV20-1|few
TGCAGTGCTATGCGGGACATTTACGAGCAGTACTTC
CSAMRDIYEQYF
>TRBJ1-6|-|TRBV9|-
TGTGCCAGCGGGGGCCAGAATAATTCACCCCTCCACTTT
CASGGQNNSPLHF
>TRBJ1-1|-|TRBV20-1|-
TGCAGTGCTAGCGGGAGGAGGAACACTGAAGCTTTCTTT
CSASGRRNTEAFF